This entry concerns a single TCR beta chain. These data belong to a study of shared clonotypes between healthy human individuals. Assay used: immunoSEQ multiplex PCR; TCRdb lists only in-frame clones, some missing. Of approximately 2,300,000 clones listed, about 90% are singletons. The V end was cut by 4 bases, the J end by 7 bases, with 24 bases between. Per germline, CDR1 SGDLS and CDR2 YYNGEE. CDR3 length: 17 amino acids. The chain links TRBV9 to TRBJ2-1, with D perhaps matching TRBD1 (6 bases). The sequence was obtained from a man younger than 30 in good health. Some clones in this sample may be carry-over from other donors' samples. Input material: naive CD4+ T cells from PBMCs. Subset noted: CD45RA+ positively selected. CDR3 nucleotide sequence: TGTGCCAGCAGCCCCACCGGTACCCAGGGGCGTCAAAATGAGCAGTTCTTC. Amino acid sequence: CASSPTGTQGRQNEQFF.